The T cell receptor beta chain described here comes from a study of T cell responses to AZD1222 COVID-19 vaccine. General study findings and limits: Repertoire sampling happened only post peak T cell response. The study found Spike-specific TCR breadth and depth rose after two AZD1222 doses.

In regard to this clone: Antigen specificity is unknown.

Using immunoSEQ multiplex PCR, the repertoire was profiled, and TCRdb retains in-frame clones only, with some absent. Found here are 180,000 or so clones, roughly nine tenths of them singletons; the top ten hold 1.3%. The receptor was derived from an adult who received the AZD1222 COVID-19 vaccine. The sample was peripheral blood, taken 28 days after the second AZD1222 dose.

CDR3 protein: CASSSRVRGLAEKLFF. The DNA of the CDR3 is TGTGCCAGCAGCTCCCGTGTCAGGGGGCTCGCCGAAAAACTGTTTTTT. The chain uses TRBV7-9 and TRBJ1-4, with 8 bases lining up with TRBD1. V lost 4 bases, J lost 8 bases, and 12 bases stayed unmatched. Germline loops: CDR1 SEHNR, CDR2 FQNEAQ (reference sequence). The CDR3 contains 16 residues.